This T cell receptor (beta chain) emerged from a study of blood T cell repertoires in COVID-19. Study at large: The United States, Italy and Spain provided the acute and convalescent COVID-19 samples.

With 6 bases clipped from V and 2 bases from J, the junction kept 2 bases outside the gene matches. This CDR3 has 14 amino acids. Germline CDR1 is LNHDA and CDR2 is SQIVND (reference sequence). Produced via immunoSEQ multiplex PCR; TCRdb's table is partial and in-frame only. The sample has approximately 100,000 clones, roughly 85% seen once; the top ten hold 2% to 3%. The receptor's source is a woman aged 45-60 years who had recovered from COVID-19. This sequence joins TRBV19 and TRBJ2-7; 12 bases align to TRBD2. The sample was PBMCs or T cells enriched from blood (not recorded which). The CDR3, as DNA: TGTGCCAGTAGCCGGACTAGCGGGGCCTACGAGCAGTACTTC. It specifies CASSRTSGAYEQYF.